A single sample is the source of the 20 T cell receptor beta chains below, sequenced in a study of cytomegalovirus exposure and HLA in healthy donors. Use of 60 Vbeta and 13 Jbeta primers characterized the PCR. Sequenced by immunoSEQ multiplex PCR; TCRdb stores in-frame clones only, minus some. The table records about 160,000 clones, approximately 84% of them present only once. Sequenced input: PBMCs. Receptors originate from a woman aged 40 to 55 in good health and CMV-seropositive.

This clone came up once. V gene TRBV5-1 combines with J gene TRBJ1-1, with 8 positions matching TRBD1. Germline V CDR1 and CDR2: SGHRS, YFSETQ. Trimming at V came to 4 bases and at J to 3 bases, leaving 8 bases not matched to a gene. The CDR3 loop spans 15 amino acids. This chain's CDR3 is CASSRRQGRDTEAFF. The CDR3 DNA reads TGCGCCAGCAGCAGGAGACAGGGGCGAGACACTGAAGCTTTCTTT.

The chain employs TRBV30 and TRBJ2-7, with D unresolved. Germline loops: CDR1 GTSNPN, CDR2 SVGIG (reference sequence). The V gene lost 0 bases and the J gene lost 7 bases, with 10 bases spanning the gap. CDR3 length: 12 residues. The CDR3 coding sequence is TGTGCCTGGAGTGTACGGCAGGTTGAGCAGTACTTC. It specifies CAWSVRQVEQYF.

The gene calls are TRBV7-2 and TRBJ2-1, with 7 bases matching TRBD1. The trim removed 3 bases at V and 5 bases at J, leaving 4 bases unmatched. Looked up from germline, CDR1 is SGHTA and CDR2 is FQGNSA. CDR3 size: 14 residues. In DNA, the CDR3 is TGTGCCAGCAGCTTGGGGCAGGGGGACAATGAGCAGTTCTTC. Its protein product is CASSLGQGDNEQFF.

About this clone itself: Other DNA sequences within the sample encode an identical CDR3. This chain uses TRBV9 with TRBJ2-5; 9 nucleotides line up with TRBD2. Germline lookup yields CDR1 SGDLS and CDR2 YYNGEE. V lost 3 bases to trimming and J lost 5 bases; unmatched junction nucleotides: 8. This CDR3 contains 15 residues. The CDR3 DNA is TGTGCCAGCAGCGGAAGCGGGGGGCCGGGGGAGACCCAGTACTTC. Translated: CASSGSGGPGETQYF.

V usage is TRBV5-1 and J usage is TRBJ1-3; D uncertain. Germline-derived CDR1 and CDR2 are SGHRS and YFSETQ. V lost 5 bases, J lost 0 bases, and 12 bases lay in between. There are 15 residues in the CDR3. CDR3 residues: CASRDSSFSGNTIYF. CDR3 DNA sequence: TGCGCCAGCAGGGACTCAAGCTTCTCTGGAAACACCATATATTTT.

This clone has only a few counts. The chain employs TRBV5-1 and TRBJ2-5, with 10 bases aligning to TRBD2. CDR3 size: 14 residues. Germline CDR1 SGHRS, CDR2 YFSETQ. With V trimmed by 6 bases and J by 4 bases, 6 bases remained unmatched. CDR3: CASKLAGGVETQYF. CDR3 coding DNA: TGCGCCAGCAAATTAGCGGGGGGAGTAGAGACCCAGTACTTC.

J is TRBJ1-6 and V is TRBV7-2; 11 nucleotides match TRBD1. J gave up 8 bases and V 4 bases, and 7 bases lay outside the gene matches. Germline V lookup: CDR1 SGHTA, CDR2 FQGNSA. CDR3 size: 16 residues. CDR3 DNA: TGTGCCAGCAGCTCGAACCTGGGACAGGGGGATTCACCCCTCCACTTT. Translation: CASSSNLGQGDSPLHF.

CDR3 sequence reads: CASSLGAWNEQFF. The CDR3 bases are TGTGCCAGCAGCTTAGGAGCCTGGAATGAGCAGTTCTTC. The chain is built from TRBV7-2 and TRBJ2-1; D ambiguous. CDR1 is SGHTA, CDR2 FQGNSA, per germline. The V gene lost 1 base and the J gene lost 7 bases, with 8 bases spanning the gap. The CDR3 is 13 amino acids. The full variable domain, with the rest looked up from reference TRBV7-2 and TRBJ2-1, is GAGVSQSPSNKVTEKGKDVELRCDPISGHTALYWYRQSLGQGLEFLIYFQGNSAPDKSGLPSDRFSAERTGGSVSTLTIQRTQQEDSAVYLCASSLGAWNEQFFGPGTRLTVL.

The CDR3 is CASSLREEFMREQYF. The DNA for the CDR3 is TGTGCCAGCAGCCTCCGGGAGGAATTTATGCGGGAGCAGTACTTC. V gene TRBV5-6 combines with J gene TRBJ2-7; 7 positions agree with TRBD2. Germline CDR1 SGHDT, CDR2 YYEEEE. With 4 bases clipped from V and 7 bases from J, the junction kept 14 bases outside the gene matches. The CDR3 is 15 residues long. The variable domain in full, completed from reference TRBV5-6 and TRBJ2-7, reads DAGVTQSPTHLIKTRGQQVTLRCSPKSGHDTVSWYQQALGQGPQFIFQYYEEEERQRGNFPDRFSGHQFPNYSSELNVNALLLGDSALYLCASSLREEFMREQYFGPGTRLTVT.

The J gene is TRBJ2-2, the V gene TRBV13; 7 positions agree with TRBD2. Trimming took 5 bases from V and 3 from J; bases not matched to a gene: 6. Per the germline V gene, CDR1 is PRHDT and CDR2 is FYEKMQ (reference sequence). The CDR3 runs 15 residues. CDR3 in amino acids: CASSRGSLYTGELFF. In nucleotides, the CDR3 is TGTGCCAGCAGCCGCGGGAGCCTCTACACCGGGGAGCTGTTTTTT.

The chain has TRBV27 and TRBJ2-5; 10 bases are shared with TRBD2. The ends lost 5 bases at V and 3 bases at J; junction bases unmatched: 3. The CDR3 is 14 residues long. The V gene's germline CDR1 is MNHEY and CDR2 SMNVEV (reference sequence). CDR3 sequence reads: CASSPLAGEETQYF. The CDR3 nucleotides read TGTGCCAGCAGTCCGCTAGCGGGGGAAGAGACCCAGTACTTC.

The rearrangement joins TRBV28 to TRBJ1-3; 9 bases are shared with TRBD1. V was pared by 6 bases and J by 4 bases, with 7 bases of the junction left unmatched. The CDR3 is made up of 15 amino acids. Germline CDR1 is MDHEN and CDR2 is SYDVKM. CDR3 residues: CASSLNRGRGNTIYF. The CDR3, as DNA: TGTGCCAGCAGCCTTAACAGGGGGCGGGGAAACACCATATATTTT.

A single count supports this clone. This sequence joins TRBV14 and TRBJ2-7; 7 bases agree with TRBD1. Trimming at V came to 1 base and at J to 5 bases, leaving 14 bases not matched to a gene. The length of the CDR3 is 17 residues. CDR1 is SGHDN, CDR2 FVKESK, per germline. The CDR3 loop is CASSQVQPNRGFNEQYF. In DNA, the CDR3 is TGTGCCAGCAGCCAAGTGCAGCCCAACAGGGGATTCAACGAGCAGTACTTC. The variable domain in full, completed from reference TRBV14 and TRBJ2-7, reads EAGVTQFPSHSVIEKGQTVTLRCDPISGHDNLYWYRRVMGKEIKFLLHFVKESKQDESGMPNNRFLAERTGGTYSTLKVQPAELEDSGVYFCASSQVQPNRGFNEQYFGPGTRLTVT.

The V gene is TRBV6-1, the J gene TRBJ1-5, with 9 bases that match TRBD1. The CDR3 runs to 13 residues. V dropped 6 bases and J dropped 7; count of bases not matched to a gene: 4. CDR1 MNHNS and CDR2 SASEGT come from the germline V gene. CDR3 sequence (DNA): TGTGCCAGCAGAGGACAGGGGAAACAGCCCCAGCATTTT. Translating gives CASRGQGKQPQHF.

The J gene is TRBJ1-6, the V gene TRBV6-6; weak D call: TRBD1 (6 bases). The V end lost 8 bases, the J end lost 9 bases, and 14 bases lay between the germline ends. This CDR3 is 13 amino acids long. The germline V gene encodes CDR1 MNHNY and CDR2 SVGAGI (reference sequence). CDR3 sequence reads: CASGAGTPSPLHF. For the CDR3, the DNA is TGTGCCAGCGGTGCCGGGACACCTTCACCCCTCCACTTT.

Turning to this clone: An end of the junction does not agree with germline; a read error may underlie this. The V and J genes are TRBV4-2 and TRBJ1-2; tentatively, D is TRBD1 (6 bases). CDR3 length equals 17 residues. Germline loops: CDR1 LGHNA, CDR2 YNFKEQ. DNA of the CDR3: TGTGCCAGCAGACAACGGGAGGACACAGGGCCTTATTATGGCCACACCTTC. Its protein is CASRQREDTGPYYGHTF.

This clone was detected a few times. Different DNA sequences within this sample yield the same CDR3. V usage is TRBV11-3 and J usage is TRBJ1-3, with 8 bases identical to TRBD1. The CDR3 has 15 amino acids. Germline V CDR1 and CDR2: SGHNT, YENEEA. J gave up 4 bases and V 5 bases, and 7 bases lay outside the gene matches. Here the CDR3 DNA reads TGTGCCAGCAGCCCCGGACAGGGCCCGGGAAACACCATATATTTT. This encodes CASSPGQGPGNTIYF.

The gene calls are TRBV30 and TRBJ1-5; D uncertain. The CDR3 extends over 13 amino acids. Trimming took 3 bases from V and 0 from J, leaving 6 bases between them. The germline CDR1 and CDR2 sequences are GTSNPN and SVGIG (reference sequence). The DNA of the CDR3 is TGTGCCTGGAGCCTAAGTAGCAATCAGCCCCAGCATTTT. Protein product: CAWSLSSNQPQHF.

V gene TRBV28 combines with J gene TRBJ1-4, with TRBD1 as a possible D gene (5 bases). V lost 2 bases to trimming and J lost 7 bases, with 11 bases between them. Germline loops: CDR1 MDHEN, CDR2 SYDVKM. The CDR3 is 14 residues long. CDR3 nucleotides: TGTGCCAGCAGTTTAAGTCAGGGCGGTGAAAAACTGTTTTTT. Protein sequence: CASSLSQGGEKLFF.

The chain carries TRBV5-1 and TRBJ2-5; a weak D match, TRBD1 (5 bases). This CDR3 is built from 14 residues. Trimming took off 3 bases at V and 4 bases at J, with 13 bases between the two ends. Germline V gene data show CDR1 as SGHRS and CDR2 as YFSETQ. The CDR3 here is CASSSSWGGETQYF. The CDR3 DNA is TGCGCCAGCAGCTCATCTTGGGGCGGAGAGACCCAGTACTTC.